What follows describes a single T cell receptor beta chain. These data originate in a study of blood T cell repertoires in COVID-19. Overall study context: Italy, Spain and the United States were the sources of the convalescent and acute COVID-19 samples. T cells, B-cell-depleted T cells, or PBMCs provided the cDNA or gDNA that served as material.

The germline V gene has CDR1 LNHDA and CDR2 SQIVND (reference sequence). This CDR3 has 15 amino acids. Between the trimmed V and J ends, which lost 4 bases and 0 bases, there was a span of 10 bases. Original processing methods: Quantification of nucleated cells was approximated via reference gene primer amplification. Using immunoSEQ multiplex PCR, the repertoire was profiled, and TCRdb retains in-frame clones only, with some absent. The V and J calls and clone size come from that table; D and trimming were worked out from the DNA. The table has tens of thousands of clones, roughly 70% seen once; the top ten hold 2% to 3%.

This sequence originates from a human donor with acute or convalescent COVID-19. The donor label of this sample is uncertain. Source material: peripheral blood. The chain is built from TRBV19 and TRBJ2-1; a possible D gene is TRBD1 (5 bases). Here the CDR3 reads CASSRGPSSYNEQFF. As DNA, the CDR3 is TGTGCCAGTAGTAGGGGCCCGAGCTCCTACAATGAGCAGTTCTTC.